This T cell receptor beta chain comes out of a study of T cell repertoires in cytomegalovirus infection. In the study overall: Signatures in public TCR beta sequences pointed to both CMV infection and matching HLA type.

The CDR3 is 16 amino acids. Trimming left V 1 base short and J 4 bases short, with 20 bases between. Germline CDR1 SQVTM, CDR2 ANQGSEA. TCRdb processed the reads anew with MiXCR; each CDR3 protein has one entry. The table shows about 830,000 distinct CDR3 sequences, with 30% to 35% occurring only once. For this clonotype: The antigen is unknown.

The source of this sequence is a human donor in good health (CMV status not recorded). Some clones in this sample may be carry-over from other donors' samples. The sample was cultured CD8+ T cells from PBMCs, taken from culture after CMV antigen stimulation. The genes are TRBV29-1 and TRBJ2-7, with a possible D match to TRBD1 (6 bases). CDR3 in DNA: TGCAGCGTTGAAGGGACGCCTATGGCAGGGGATTACGAGCAGTACTTC. It codes for CSVEGTPMAGDYEQYF.